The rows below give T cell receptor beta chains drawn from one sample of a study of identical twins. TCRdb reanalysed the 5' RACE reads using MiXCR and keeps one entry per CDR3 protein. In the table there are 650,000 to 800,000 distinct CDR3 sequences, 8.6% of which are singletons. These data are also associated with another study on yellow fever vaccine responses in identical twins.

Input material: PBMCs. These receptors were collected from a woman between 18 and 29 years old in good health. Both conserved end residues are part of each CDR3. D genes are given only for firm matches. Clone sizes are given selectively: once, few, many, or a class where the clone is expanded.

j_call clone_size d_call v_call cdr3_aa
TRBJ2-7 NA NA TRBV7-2 CASSPGSGLDNEQYF
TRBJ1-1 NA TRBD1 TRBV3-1 CASSSQGGSVITEAFF
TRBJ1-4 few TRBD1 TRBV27 CASSLATGREKLFF
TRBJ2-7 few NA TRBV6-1 CASSTYPGGIYEQYF
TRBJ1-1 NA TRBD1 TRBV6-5 CASSFLQGRSEAFF
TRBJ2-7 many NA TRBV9 CASSVGPSYEQYF
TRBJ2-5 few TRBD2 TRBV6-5 CASSSGLAGEGAFQETQYF
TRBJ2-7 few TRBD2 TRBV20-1 CSARRRGGLGYEQYF
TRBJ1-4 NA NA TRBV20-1 CSARVETTELFF
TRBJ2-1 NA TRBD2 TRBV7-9 CAGGDSGGYYNEQFF
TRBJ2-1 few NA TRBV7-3 CASSLDGGHYNEQFF
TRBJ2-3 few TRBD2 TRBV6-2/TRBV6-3 CASSLSRISGRIRDTQYF
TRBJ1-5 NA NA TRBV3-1 CASSQDLKVRQPQHF
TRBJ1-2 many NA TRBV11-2 CASSFLLQRKNYGYTF
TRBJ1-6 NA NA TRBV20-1 CSASQVEGNSPLHF
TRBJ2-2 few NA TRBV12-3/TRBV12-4 CASSFKGSTGELFF